The 18 T cell receptor beta chains reported below all come from one sample, sequenced in a study of identical twins. Using its own MiXCR run on the 5' RACE reads, TCRdb lists one record per CDR3 protein. The sample records some 660,000 distinct CDR3 sequences, less than 10% being singletons. This sample was shared with a second study, whose subject was yellow fever vaccine responses in identical twins.

The sequencing sample was made of PBMCs. The receptors stem from a woman aged 18-29 years in good health.

This clonotype was seen a handful of times. Compared with germline, one end of the junction differs, possibly owing to a read error. The J gene is TRBJ2-1, the V gene TRBV7-7; TRBD1 matches 8 bases. The germline gives CDR1 SSHAT, CDR2 FNYEAQ (reference sequence). The CDR3 contains 15 residues. The CDR3 coding sequence is TGTGCTAGCAGCTCTCGACAGGGGTGGTCGGATGAGCAGTTCTTC. Translating gives CASSSRQGWSDEQFF. The full variable domain, completed using reference TRBV7-7 and TRBJ2-1, is GAGVSQSPRYKVTKRGQDVTLRCDPISSHATLYWYQQALGQGPEFLTYFNYEAQPDKSGLPSDRFSAERPEGSISTLTIQRTEQRDSAMYRCASSSRQGWSDEQFFGPGTRLTVL.

Only a few counts were recorded for this clonotype. The rearrangement joins TRBV6-2 or TRBV6-3 to TRBJ1-1; TRBD1 is a possible D gene (6 bases). From germline, CDR1 is MNHEY and CDR2 SVGEGT. The CDR3 covers 14 residues. Trimming took 6 bases from V and 0 from J, leaving 11 bases between them. The CDR3: CASREGGMNTEAFF. The CDR3 nucleotides are TGTGCCAGCAGGGAGGGGGGGATGAACACTGAAGCTTTCTTT.

The table lists this clonotype with a few counts. The V and J genes are TRBV2 and TRBJ1-4; 9 bases line up with TRBD1. In germline, CDR1 is SNHLY, CDR2 FYNNEI. There are 17 residues in the CDR3. V was pared by 6 bases and J by 5 bases, with 13 bases of the junction left unmatched. CDR3 in DNA: TGTGCCAGCAGATCAACGTCTACCGGGACAGGGAATGAAAAACTGTTTTTT. As protein: CASRSTSTGTGNEKLFF.

This clonotype was recorded at least ten times. CDR3 nucleotide sequence: TGTGCCAGCAGCTTGGCTTTGGACAGAGATCAGCCCCAGCATTTT. Its protein is CASSLALDRDQPQHF. The gene calls are TRBV5-6 and TRBJ1-5, with D possibly TRBD1 on 6 matching bases. Germline V CDR1 and CDR2: SGHDT, YYEEEE. Trimming left V 0 bases short and J 5 bases short, with 12 bases between. There are 15 residues in the CDR3.

In this sample, this clonotype turned up a few times. The chain has TRBV14 and TRBJ2-7, with D perhaps assigned TRBD1 or TRBD2 (5 bases each). The CDR3 is made up of 15 amino acids. The germline V gene has CDR1 SGHDN and CDR2 FVKESK. V lost 3 bases to trimming and J lost 1 base, with 13 bases between them. CDR3 sequence reads: CASSQGVATSYEQYF. In DNA, the CDR3 is TGTGCCAGCAGCCAGGGGGTAGCGACATCCTACGAGCAGTACTTC.

There are a few counts of this clonotype. The gene calls are TRBV12-3 or TRBV12-4 and TRBJ2-5; D ambiguous. V lost 6 bases and J lost 5, with 16 bases in between. The CDR3 has 14 residues. The CDR3 here is CASSPRVFLETQYF. Here the CDR3 DNA reads TGTGCCAGCAGCCCTAGAGTGTTTTTGGAGACCCAGTACTTC.

This clonotype showed up just a few times. J is TRBJ2-7 and V is TRBV20-1, with 9 bases that match TRBD1. Germline lookup yields CDR1 DFQATT and CDR2 SNEGSKA (reference sequence). This CDR3 spans 15 amino acids. Trimming at V came to 1 base and at J to 6 bases, leaving 10 bases not matched to a gene. CDR3 sequence reads: CSARVGGQGKFEQYF. The DNA for the CDR3 is TGCAGTGCTAGAGTCGGGGGACAGGGTAAATTCGAGCAGTACTTC.

The rearrangement links TRBV2 to TRBJ1-2; D ambiguous. Germline lookup yields CDR1 SNHLY and CDR2 FYNNEI. V lost 6 bases to trimming and J lost 4 bases, with 18 bases between them. The CDR3 has 15 residues. As DNA, the CDR3 is TGTGCCAGCAGCTGGTCCAGTACTAATCCCTATGGCTACACCTTC. It codes for CASSWSSTNPYGYTF.

This clonotype was detected many times. V is TRBV3-1 and J is TRBJ1-1, with D possibly matching TRBD1 (5 bases). V was pared by 4 bases and J by 5 bases, with 8 bases between. Germline lookup yields CDR1 LGHDT and CDR2 YNNKEL (reference sequence). The CDR3 is 12 residues long. The DNA of the CDR3 is TGTGCCAGCAGCCGGGGCCGGACTGAAGCTTTCTTT. Its protein is CASSRGRTEAFF.

This clonotype was counted only a few times. The chain recombines TRBV25-1 with TRBJ2-7; D ambiguous. This CDR3 region has 12 residues. Between the trimmed V and J ends, which lost 4 bases and 2 bases, there was a span of 6 bases. The V gene's germline CDR1 is MGHDK and CDR2 SYGVNS. CDR3 sequence (DNA): TGTGCCAGCAGTGGGCTAACCTACGAGCAGTACTTC. It yields the protein CASSGLTYEQYF.

This clonotype was picked up a small number of times. The chain joins TRBV28 to TRBJ2-7, with a tentative D call TRBD1 (5 bases). V lost 5 bases to trimming and J lost 3 bases, with 17 bases between them. Per the germline V gene, CDR1 is MDHEN and CDR2 is SYDVKM. CDR3 length equals 15 residues. In DNA, the CDR3 is TGTGCCAGCAGTACCCCAGCAGGGTCACGCTACGAGCAGTACTTC. Its protein product is CASSTPAGSRYEQYF.

The V and J genes are TRBV10-3 and TRBJ2-5; a weak D match, TRBD2 (6 bases). Germline lookup yields CDR1 ENHRY and CDR2 SYGVKD. This CDR3 has 12 residues. V dropped 10 bases and J dropped 2 bases, with 11 bases sitting between them. The CDR3: CATSGGQETQYF. For the CDR3, the DNA is TGTGCCACCAGCGGAGGGCAAGAGACCCAGTACTTC.

The chain joins TRBV5-5 to TRBJ2-1, with 8 positions matching TRBD2. The CDR3 is 16 residues long. Germline trimming cut 2 bases from V and 9 bases from J; bases unmatched to any gene: 13. Germline loops: CDR1 SGHKS, CDR2 YYEKEE (reference sequence). Here the CDR3 DNA reads TGTGCCAGCAGCTTAAGGCGGGCTCGCAGCGGGGGTGAGCAGTTCTTC. It translates to CASSLRRARSGGEQFF.

The genes are TRBV20-1 and TRBJ2-7; D gene unclear. Germline V gene lookup returns CDR1 DFQATT and CDR2 SNEGSKA (reference sequence). The V gene lost 5 bases and the J gene lost 0 bases, with 14 bases spanning the gap. The CDR3 totals 14 residues. The CDR3 nucleotides are TGCAGTGCTCCTGACACCCGTGGCTCCTACGAGCAGTACTTC. Its translation is CSAPDTRGSYEQYF.

This clonotype was seen a few times. The CDR3 region is CASRRGLAGASTDTQYF. The CDR3 nucleotides are TGTGCCAGCAGACGGGGACTAGCGGGAGCCAGCACAGATACGCAGTATTTT. The rearrangement uses TRBV12-3 or TRBV12-4 and TRBJ2-3; 14 bases align to TRBD2. V dropped 6 bases and J dropped 0; count of bases not matched to a gene: 5. The CDR3 covers 17 residues.

This clonotype came up a few times. This sequence joins TRBV3-1 and TRBJ2-6; D tentatively reads TRBD1 or TRBD2 (5 bases each). Trimming took off 1 base at V and 6 bases at J, with 19 bases between the two ends. CDR3 size: 18 residues. Germline V gene sequence: CDR1 LGHDT, CDR2 YNNKEL (reference sequence). The CDR3 nucleotides are TGTGCCAGCAGCCAAGGGGGGAAAACAGGAATAGTGGCCAACGTCCTGACTTTC. Its protein is CASSQGGKTGIVANVLTF. Using reference TRBV3-1 and TRBJ2-6 for the parts outside the CDR3, the full variable domain is DTAVSQTPKYLVTQMGNDKSIKCEQNLGHDTMYWYKQDSKKFLKIMFSYNNKELIINETVPNRFSPKSPDKAHLNLHINSLELGDSAVYFCASSQGGKTGIVANVLTFGAGSRLTVL.

The chain joins TRBV5-4 to TRBJ2-3, with 8 bases lining up with TRBD2. V lost 2 bases, J lost 0 bases, and 8 bases stayed unmatched. Germline CDR1 is SGHNT and CDR2 is YYREEE (reference sequence). The CDR3 has 17 residues. DNA of the CDR3: TGTGCCAGCAGCTTTTTGGTCGGGGGGGCTAGCACAGATACGCAGTATTTT. It encodes CASSFLVGGASTDTQYF.

A few counts support this clonotype. This chain connects TRBV5-1 to TRBJ2-2, with TRBD2 matching over 12 bases. This CDR3 is built from 15 residues. The germline V gene has CDR1 SGHRS and CDR2 YFSETQ. J lost 5 bases, V lost 3 bases, and 2 bases had no gene match. As DNA, the CDR3 is TGCGCCAGCAGCTGGACTAGCGGGGCTACCGGGGAGCTGTTTTTT. This codes for CASSWTSGATGELFF. Looking up the rest from reference TRBV5-1 and TRBJ2-2 gives the full variable domain: KAGVTQTPRYLIKTRGQQVTLSCSPISGHRSVSWYQQTPGQGLQFLFEYFSETQRNKGNFPGRFSGRQFSNSRSEMNVSTLELGDSALYLCASSWTSGATGELFFGEGSRLTVL.